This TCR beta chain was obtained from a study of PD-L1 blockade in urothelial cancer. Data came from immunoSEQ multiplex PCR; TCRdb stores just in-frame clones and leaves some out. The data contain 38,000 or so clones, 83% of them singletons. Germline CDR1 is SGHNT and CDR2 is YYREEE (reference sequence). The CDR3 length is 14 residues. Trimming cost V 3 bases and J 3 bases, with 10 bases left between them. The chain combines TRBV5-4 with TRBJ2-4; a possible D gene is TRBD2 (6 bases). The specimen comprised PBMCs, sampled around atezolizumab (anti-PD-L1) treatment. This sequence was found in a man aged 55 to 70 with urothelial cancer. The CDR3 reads CASSSGVFKNIQYF. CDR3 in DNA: TGTGCCAGCAGCTCGGGGGTCTTCAAAAACATTCAGTACTTC.